The source of this T cell receptor (beta chain) is a study of blood T cell repertoires in COVID-19. Study-level background: T cells, B-cell-depleted T cells, or PBMCs provided the cDNA or gDNA that served as material.

Original handling: Amplifying reference gene primers gave estimates of nucleated cell counts. The assay was immunoSEQ multiplex PCR, and TCRdb's table has in-frame clones only and misses some. Clone size and V and J calls were adopted from that table, with D and trimming inferred from the DNA. The sample yields some 250,000 clones, about 85% seen once. Germline CDR1 and CDR2: MDHEN and SYDVKM. V dropped 5 bases and J dropped 3; count of bases not matched to a gene: 2. The CDR3 runs to 14 residues. Sequenced input: peripheral blood. J is TRBJ2-3 and V is TRBV28; 10 bases are shared with TRBD2. The origin of this receptor is a woman older than 75 with acute or convalescent COVID-19. CDR3 bases: TGTGCCAGCAGTAGCGGGAGGGGAACAGATACGCAGTATTTT. This gives the protein CASSSGRGTDTQYF. The whole variable domain, remainder taken from reference TRBV28 and TRBJ2-3, is DVKVTQSSRYLVKRTGEKVFLECVQDMDHENMFWYRQDPGLGLRLIYFSYDVKMKEKGDIPEGYSVSREKKERFSLILESASTNQTSMYLCASSSGRGTDTQYFGPGTRLTVL.